This is a list of T cell receptor beta chains from one sample in a study of cytomegalovirus exposure and HLA in healthy donors. Using immunoSEQ multiplex PCR, the repertoire was profiled, and TCRdb retains in-frame clones only, with some absent. The table lists 70,000 or so clones. Sequencing used PBMCs. The receptors derive from a boy between 10 and 17 years old in good health and CMV-seronegative. Both conserved end residues are part of each CDR3. Each record gives: D gene, V gene, J gene, CDR3 protein, CDR3 DNA. The D gene is left open where the match is weak.

>NA|TRBV30|TRBJ1-1
CAWSPVTGTEAFF
TGTGCCTGGAGTCCAGTGACCGGGACTGAAGCTTTCTTT
>NA|TRBV4-2|TRBJ2-3
CASSRGESTDTQYF
TGTGCCAGCAGCCGGGGGGAGAGCACAGATACGCAGTATTTT
>TRBD1|TRBV4-1|TRBJ1-1
CASTSPTGEAEAFF
TGCGCCAGCACCTCCCCCACAGGGGAGGCTGAAGCTTTCTTT
>TRBD2|TRBV6-4|TRBJ2-3
CASSDSAGGSTDTQYF
TGTGCCAGCAGTGACTCTGCGGGGGGTAGCACAGATACGCAGTATTTT
>NA|TRBV7-9|TRBJ1-1
CASSLVAETEAFF
TGTGCCAGCAGCTTAGTTGCGGAAACCGAAGCTTTCTTT
>TRBD1|TRBV6-5|TRBJ2-7
CASSITGAHEQYF
TGTGCCAGCAGTATCACAGGGGCCCACGAGCAGTACTTC
>TRBD2|TRBV4-1|TRBJ2-7
CASSQVPSGSYEQYF
TGCGCCAGCAGCCAAGTTCCTAGCGGGAGCTACGAGCAGTACTTC
>TRBD2|TRBV2|TRBJ2-3
CASTLRGLAATDTQYF
TGTGCCAGCACTCTCCGGGGACTAGCGGCTACAGATACGCAGTATTTT
>TRBD2|TRBV5-6|TRBJ2-5
CASSEGLAGAGEGETQYF
TGTGCCAGCAGCGAGGGACTAGCGGGGGCCGGGGAAGGGGAGACCCAGTACTTC
>NA|TRBV30|TRBJ2-2
CAGRVIRGNTGELFF
TGTGCCGGGAGAGTGATCCGGGGGAACACCGGGGAGCTGTTTTTT
>NA|TRBV6-5|TRBJ1-1
CASSPFRGGTEAFF
TGTGCCAGCAGCCCCTTCAGGGGTGGCACTGAAGCTTTCTTT
>TRBD1|TRBV27|TRBJ1-5
CASSGTGGNQPQHF
TGTGCCAGCAGCGGGACAGGAGGCAATCAGCCCCAGCATTTT
>NA|TRBV4-1|TRBJ2-2
CASSPARTATGELFF
TGCGCCAGCAGCCCAGCCCGGACAGCCACCGGGGAGCTGTTTTTT
>TRBD2|TRBV5-1|TRBJ2-5
CASSGGTSGETQYF
TGCGCCAGCAGCGGGGGGACTAGCGGAGAGACCCAGTACTTC
>NA|TRBV5-1|TRBJ1-2
CASSLAPGEYGYTF
TGCGCCAGCAGCTTGGCCCCAGGCGAGTATGGCTACACCTTC
>NA|TRBV5-4|TRBJ2-6
CASSLQGSGANVLTF
TGTGCCAGCAGCTTACAGGGATCCGGGGCCAACGTCCTGACTTTC
>NA|TRBV7-9|TRBJ2-1
CASSDRSQSGQFF
TGTGCCAGCAGCGACCGCTCGCAGAGCGGGCAGTTCTTC
>TRBD2|TRBV5-1|TRBJ2-7
CASSTTSGSFHEQYF
TGCGCCAGCAGCACGACTAGCGGGAGTTTCCACGAGCAGTACTTC
>NA|TRBV7-9|TRBJ1-5
CASSLALDSSNQPQHF
TGTGCCAGCAGCTTAGCCCTAGACAGTAGCAATCAGCCCCAGCATTTT
>NA|TRBV7-2|TRBJ1-2
CASSPQALNYGYTF
TGTGCCAGCAGCCCACAGGCTCTTAACTATGGCTACACCTTC
>TRBD2|TRBV5-1|TRBJ2-3
CASRSGLASTDTQYF
TGCGCCAGCAGATCTGGACTAGCGAGCACAGATACGCAGTATTTT
>TRBD1|TRBV19|TRBJ1-4
CASRSGTGVNEKLFF
TGTGCCAGCCGAAGCGGGACAGGGGTTAATGAAAAACTGTTTTTT
>NA|TRBV5-1|TRBJ2-2
CASSFDTLNTGELFF
TGCGCCAGCAGCTTCGACACTTTGAACACCGGGGAGCTGTTTTTT
>TRBD2|TRBV9|TRBJ2-2
CASSVASGGPGAGELFF
TGTGCCAGCAGCGTAGCTTCGGGAGGGCCGGGGGCCGGGGAGCTGTTTTTT
>TRBD1|TRBV19|TRBJ2-5
CASSVYRGLDETQYF
TGTGCCAGTAGTGTATACAGGGGGCTGGATGAGACCCAGTACTTC
>NA|TRBV29-1|TRBJ1-2
CSVFGTSWDYGYTF
TGCAGCGTTTTCGGGACTTCCTGGGACTATGGCTACACCTTC
>NA|TRBV5-8|TRBJ2-7
CASSLQVLGQYF
TGTGCCAGCAGCTTGCAGGTCCTTGGGCAGTACTTC
>NA|TRBV18|TRBJ1-1
CASSPVLQGGTEAFF
TGTGCCAGCTCACCAGTATTGCAGGGCGGTACTGAAGCTTTCTTT
>NA|TRBV6-4|TRBJ2-2
CASSREGGAGELFF
TGTGCCAGCAGCCGAGAGGGGGGGGCCGGGGAGCTGTTTTTT
>NA|TRBV2|TRBJ2-7
CASSPGLGEQYF
TGTGCCAGCAGTCCAGGTCTTGGCGAGCAGTACTTC
>TRBD2|TRBV7-2|TRBJ2-1
CASRTTSEPYNEQFF
TGTGCCAGCAGAACCACTAGCGAGCCCTACAATGAGCAGTTCTTC
>TRBD2|TRBV28|TRBJ2-7
CASTSGGSSYEQYF
TGTGCCAGCACGTCTGGCGGGAGCTCCTACGAGCAGTACTTC
>TRBD2|TRBV5-4|TRBJ2-7
CASSSSGSYAYEQYF
TGTGCCAGCAGCTCGAGCGGGAGCTACGCCTACGAGCAGTACTTC
>TRBD1|TRBV5-4|TRBJ1-2
CASSSGGGARGYTF
TGTGCCAGCAGCAGCGGAGGGGGCGCTCGGGGCTACACCTTC
>NA|TRBV9|TRBJ1-1
CASSLPGERAFF
TGTGCCAGCAGCCTCCCAGGGGAGCGGGCTTTCTTT
>TRBD2|TRBV19|TRBJ2-1
CASSIGSGSPSEQFF
TGTGCCAGTAGTATAGGTAGCGGGAGCCCCAGTGAGCAGTTCTTC
>NA|TRBV7-9|TRBJ1-5
CASSLGQQPQHF
TGTGCCAGCAGCTTAGGTCAACAGCCCCAGCATTTT
>NA|TRBV29-1|TRBJ1-1
CSVAGTGSGTEAFF
TGCAGCGTTGCTGGAACAGGGTCAGGGACTGAAGCTTTCTTT
>NA|TRBV2|TRBJ2-4
CASSEAGGLAKNIQYF
TGTGCCAGCAGTGAAGCGGGCGGGTTAGCCAAAAACATTCAGTACTTC
>NA|TRBV5-1|TRBJ1-6
CASSLVGGRYNSPLHF
TGCGCCAGCAGCTTAGTCGGGGGTCGGTATAATTCACCCCTCCACTTT
>NA|TRBV9|TRBJ1-1
CASSVDPGLNTEAFF
TGTGCCAGCAGCGTAGATCCGGGGTTGAACACTGAAGCTTTCTTT
>TRBD2|TRBV5-1|TRBJ2-3
CASSLGAGGHTDTQYF
TGCGCCAGCAGCTTGGGGGCGGGAGGGCACACAGATACGCAGTATTTT
>NA|TRBV30|TRBJ1-2
CAWSWSDYGYTF
TGTGCCTGGAGTTGGAGCGACTATGGCTACACCTTC
>NA|TRBV5-1|TRBJ2-7
CASSSTEGGRGSYEQYF
TGCGCCAGCAGCTCCACAGAGGGCGGTCGGGGCTCCTACGAGCAGTACTTC
>NA|TRBV6-1|TRBJ1-1
CASSEEGKGGNTEAFF
TGTGCCAGCAGTGAAGAGGGAAAGGGAGGGAACACTGAAGCTTTCTTT
>NA|TRBV4-2|TRBJ2-7
CASSQAGNYEQYF
TGTGCCAGCAGCCAAGCGGGGAACTACGAGCAGTACTTC
>TRBD1|TRBV18|TRBJ1-2
CANSPQGSYRANYGYTF
TGTGCCAACTCACCACAGGGGTCCTACCGAGCTAACTATGGCTACACCTTC
>NA|TRBV7-2|TRBJ2-7
CASSLGSYSYEQYF
TGTGCCAGCAGCTTAGGGTCCTATTCCTACGAGCAGTACTTC
>TRBD2|TRBV7-9|TRBJ2-3
CASSGRGRDTQYF
TGTGCCAGTAGCGGGAGAGGCAGGGATACGCAGTATTTT
>TRBD1|TRBV6-1|TRBJ2-7
CASSERTGTGFSEQYF
TGTGCCAGCAGTGAACGAACCGGGACAGGGTTTAGCGAGCAGTACTTC
>TRBD1|TRBV6-5|TRBJ2-7
CASSNYHGQGYEQYF
TGTGCCAGCAGTAACTACCACGGACAGGGCTACGAGCAGTACTTC